The 2 T cell receptor beta chains below all came from one sample that was sequenced in a study of T cell responses to AZD1222 COVID-19 vaccine. Data came from immunoSEQ multiplex PCR; TCRdb stores just in-frame clones and leaves some out. The repertoire holds approximately 150,000 clones, with about 92% as singletons. The material was peripheral blood, obtained after recovery from COVID-19. The receptors derive from an adult who had recovered from COVID-19.

V and J are TRBV5-4 and TRBJ2-3; TRBD1 agrees at 8 bases. Germline lookup yields CDR1 SGHNT and CDR2 YYREEE (reference sequence). V was clipped by 3 bases and J by 1 base; unmatched bases: 7. CDR3 length equals 16 residues. The CDR3 DNA follows: TGTGCCAGCAGCTCCGACAGGGGATGGGGCACAGATACGCAGTATTTT. It yields the protein CASSSDRGWGTDTQYF.

This chain joins TRBV6-4 and TRBJ2-3; D remains ambiguous. V lost 0 bases to trimming and J lost 0 bases, with 10 bases between them. Germline-derived CDR1 and CDR2 are MRHNA and SNTAGT. CDR3 size: 16 residues. The CDR3, as DNA: TGTGCCAGCAGTGACTCGATAGGACCTAGCACAGATACGCAGTATTTT. This codes for CASSDSIGPSTDTQYF.